The 9 T cell receptor beta chains listed next were all sequenced from one sample in a study of blood T cell repertoires in COVID-19. Data came from immunoSEQ multiplex PCR; TCRdb stores just in-frame clones and leaves some out. The sample includes about 90,000 clones, approximately 90% of them seen just once. Input material: peripheral blood. These receptors were collected from a male donor with acute or convalescent COVID-19.

Written as DNA, the CDR3 is TGCAGTGCTAGTCAGGCTAGCGGGGGGTGGGGAGATACGCAGTATTTT. Protein product: CSASQASGGWGDTQYF. The V call is TRBV20-1, the J call TRBJ2-3; 11 bases are a match to TRBD2. The CDR3 spans 16 residues. Unmatched junction bases numbered 10, after V lost 3 bases and J lost 5 bases. Germline CDR1 is DFQATT and CDR2 is SNEGSKA (reference sequence).

The chain carries TRBV6-5 and TRBJ1-5, with 7 nucleotides matching TRBD1. The CDR3 length is 15 residues. Per germline, CDR1 MNHEY and CDR2 SVGAGI. Trimming cost V 5 bases and J 6 bases; bases outside gene matches: 10. This CDR3 reads CASSLRQGGTQPQHF. The CDR3 DNA sequence: TGTGCCAGCAGTCTTCGACAGGGAGGAACTCAGCCCCAGCATTTT.

DNA for the CDR3: TGTGCCAGCAGCCCGACAGGAACCAATGAGCAGTTCTTC. Translation: CASSPTGTNEQFF. The rearrangement joins TRBV3-1 (or the pseudogene TRBV3-2) to TRBJ2-1; the D gene is possibly TRBD1 (6 bases). CDR1 is LGHDT, CDR2 YNNKEL, per germline (reference sequence). This CDR3 is 13 amino acids long. V lost 4 bases, J lost 6 bases, and 10 bases lay in between.

The chain employs TRBV28 and TRBJ2-1; possible D gene TRBD1, 6 bases. Trimming removed 4 bases at V and 6 bases at J, with 10 bases between. Germline V CDR1 and CDR2: MDHEN, SYDVKM. This CDR3 has 13 amino acids. This chain's CDR3 is CASSSDSSNEQFF. CDR3 DNA sequence: TGTGCCAGCAGTTCGGACAGTAGCAATGAGCAGTTCTTC.

This clone was seen a few times. This rearrangement joins TRBV2 to TRBJ1-1; 8 nucleotides line up with TRBD1. Per germline, CDR1 SNHLY and CDR2 FYNNEI. The CDR3 contains 14 residues. V lost 6 bases, J lost 3 bases, and 6 bases stayed unmatched. The CDR3 loop reads CASRGGQVYTEAFF. As DNA, the CDR3 is TGTGCCAGCAGGGGGGGACAGGTATACACTGAAGCTTTCTTT.

In this sample, this clone turned up once. DNA for the CDR3: TGTGCCAGCAGTTTAGTCCCCGTTGGACCCCTCCACTTT. Translation gives CASSLVPVGPLHF. The rearrangement joins TRBV6-6 to TRBJ1-6; no clear D gene. Germline CDR1 reads MNHNY; CDR2 reads SVGAGI (reference sequence). CDR3 length equals 13 residues. The V end lost 4 bases, the J end lost 12 bases, and 13 bases lay between the germline ends.

The rearrangement links TRBV7-2 to TRBJ1-2, with D possibly TRBD1 on 6 matching bases. V shed 5 bases and J shed 2 bases, with 15 bases lying between them. CDR1 and CDR2 from the germline V gene are SGHTA and FQGNSA. CDR3 size: 15 residues. Written as DNA, the CDR3 is TGTGCCAGCAGCGCCTCGGGGGGGGCGAACTATGGCTACACCTTC. Translated: CASSASGGANYGYTF.

V usage is TRBV7-2 and J usage is TRBJ2-1; 14 bases are a match to TRBD2. Per the germline V gene, CDR1 is SGHTA and CDR2 is FQGNSA. The V segment lost 3 bases and the J segment 7 bases; nucleotides outside the gene matches: 5. This CDR3 is built from 16 residues. Written as DNA, the CDR3 is TGTGCCAGCAGCTTGACTAGCGGGGGGGCCCTAAATGAGCAGTTCTTC. It specifies CASSLTSGGALNEQFF.

In nucleotides, the CDR3 is TGTGCCAGTAGGCGACAGGGCCACGGCTCCTATAATTCACCCCTCCACTTT. Protein: CASRRQGHGSYNSPLHF. The rearrangement uses TRBV19 and TRBJ1-6; 7 bases are a match to TRBD1. There are 17 residues in the CDR3. The J segment lost 0 bases and the V segment lost 6 bases, leaving 8 bases of the junction unmatched. Germline V gene data show CDR1 as LNHDA and CDR2 as SQIVND (reference sequence). The full variable domain, with the rest looked up from reference TRBV19 and TRBJ1-6, is DGGITQSPKYLFRKEGQNVTLSCEQNLNHDAMYWYRQDPGQGLRLIYYSQIVNDFQKGDIAEGYSVSREKKESFPLTVTSAQKNPTAFYLCASRRQGHGSYNSPLHFGNGTRLTVT.